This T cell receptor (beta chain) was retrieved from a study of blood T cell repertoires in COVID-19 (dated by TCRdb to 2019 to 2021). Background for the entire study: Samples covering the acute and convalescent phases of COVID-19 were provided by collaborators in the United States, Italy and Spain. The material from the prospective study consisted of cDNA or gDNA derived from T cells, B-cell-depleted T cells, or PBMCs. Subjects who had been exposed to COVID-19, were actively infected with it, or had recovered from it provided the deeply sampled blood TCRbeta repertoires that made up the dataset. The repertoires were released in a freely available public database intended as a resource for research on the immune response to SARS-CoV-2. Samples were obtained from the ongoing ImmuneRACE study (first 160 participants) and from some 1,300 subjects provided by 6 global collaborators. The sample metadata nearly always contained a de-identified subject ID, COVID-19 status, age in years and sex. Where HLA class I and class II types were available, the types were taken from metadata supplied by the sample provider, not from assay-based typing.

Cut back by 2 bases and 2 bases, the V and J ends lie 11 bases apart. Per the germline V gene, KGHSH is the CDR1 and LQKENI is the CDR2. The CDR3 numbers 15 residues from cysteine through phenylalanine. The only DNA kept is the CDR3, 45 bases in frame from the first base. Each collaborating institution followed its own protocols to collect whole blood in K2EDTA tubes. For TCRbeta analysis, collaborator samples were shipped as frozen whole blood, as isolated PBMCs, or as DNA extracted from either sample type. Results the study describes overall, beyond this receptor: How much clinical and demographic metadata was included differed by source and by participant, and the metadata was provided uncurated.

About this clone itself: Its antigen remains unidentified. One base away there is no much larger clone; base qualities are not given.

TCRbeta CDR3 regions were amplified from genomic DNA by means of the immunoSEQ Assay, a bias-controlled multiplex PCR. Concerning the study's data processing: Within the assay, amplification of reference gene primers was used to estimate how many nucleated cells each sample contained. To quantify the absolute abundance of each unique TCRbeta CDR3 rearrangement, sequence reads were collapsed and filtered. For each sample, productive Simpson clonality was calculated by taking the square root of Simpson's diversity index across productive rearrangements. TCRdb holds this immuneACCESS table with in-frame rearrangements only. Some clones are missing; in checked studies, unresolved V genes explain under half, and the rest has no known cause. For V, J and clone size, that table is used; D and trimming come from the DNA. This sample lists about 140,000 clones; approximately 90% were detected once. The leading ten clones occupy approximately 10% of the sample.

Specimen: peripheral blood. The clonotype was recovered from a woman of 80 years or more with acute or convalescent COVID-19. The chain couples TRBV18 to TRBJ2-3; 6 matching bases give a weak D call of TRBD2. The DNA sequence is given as TGTGCCAGCTCACCATCGGGACTGTTCACAGATACGCAGTATTTT. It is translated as CASSPSGLFTDTQYF.